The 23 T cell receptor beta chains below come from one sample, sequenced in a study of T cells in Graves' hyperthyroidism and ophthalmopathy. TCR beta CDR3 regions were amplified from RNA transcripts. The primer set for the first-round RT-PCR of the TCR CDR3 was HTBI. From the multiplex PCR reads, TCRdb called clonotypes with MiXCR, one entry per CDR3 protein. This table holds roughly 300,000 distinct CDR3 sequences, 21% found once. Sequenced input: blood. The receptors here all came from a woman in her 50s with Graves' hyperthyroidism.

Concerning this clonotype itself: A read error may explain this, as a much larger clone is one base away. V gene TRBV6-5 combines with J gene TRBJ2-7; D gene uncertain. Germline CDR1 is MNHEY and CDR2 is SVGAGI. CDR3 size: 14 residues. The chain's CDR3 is CASSYLGQLNEQCF. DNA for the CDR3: TGTGCCAGCAGTTATCTAGGCCAACTCAACGAGCAGTGCTTC.

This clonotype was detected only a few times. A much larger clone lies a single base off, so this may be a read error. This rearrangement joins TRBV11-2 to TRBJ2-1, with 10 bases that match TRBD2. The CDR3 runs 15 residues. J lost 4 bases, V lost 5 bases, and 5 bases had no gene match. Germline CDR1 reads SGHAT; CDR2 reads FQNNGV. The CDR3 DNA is TGTGCCAGCAGCCAACTAGCGGGAAGGTACAATGAGCAGTTCTTC. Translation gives CASSQLAGRYNEQFF.

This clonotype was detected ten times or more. CDR3 nucleotide sequence: TGTGCCAGCAGAGCGACAGGGTTGGGCAATCAGCCCCAGCATTTT. Translation gives CASRATGLGNQPQHF. The J gene is TRBJ1-5, the V gene TRBV27; 7 nucleotides match TRBD1. CDR1 is MNHEY and CDR2 is SMNVEV in the germline V gene (reference sequence). This CDR3 contains 15 residues. V gave up 6 bases and J gave up 2 bases; unmatched junction bases: 7.

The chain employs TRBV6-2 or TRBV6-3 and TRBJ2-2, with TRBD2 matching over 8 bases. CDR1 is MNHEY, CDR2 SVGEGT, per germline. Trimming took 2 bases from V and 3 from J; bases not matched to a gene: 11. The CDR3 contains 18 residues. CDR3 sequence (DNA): TGTGCCAGCAGTTACAGTTTTAGCCATAGCGGGGACACCGGGGAGCTGTTTTTT. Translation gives CASSYSFSHSGDTGELFF.

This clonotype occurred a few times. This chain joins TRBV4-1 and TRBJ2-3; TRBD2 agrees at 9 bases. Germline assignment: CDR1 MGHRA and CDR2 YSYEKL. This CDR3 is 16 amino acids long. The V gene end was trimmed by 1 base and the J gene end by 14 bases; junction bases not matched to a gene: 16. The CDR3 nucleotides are TGCGCCAGCAGCCAAGGAAGAATAGCGGGGGTCCCCGGGTTGTATTTT. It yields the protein CASSQGRIAGVPGLYF.

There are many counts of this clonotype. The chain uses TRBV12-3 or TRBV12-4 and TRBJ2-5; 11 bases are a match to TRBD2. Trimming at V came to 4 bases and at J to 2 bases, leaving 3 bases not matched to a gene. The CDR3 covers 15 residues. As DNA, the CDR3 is TGTGCCAGCAGTTATAGCGGGGGGGGGCAAGAGACCCAGTACTTC. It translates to CASSYSGGGQETQYF.

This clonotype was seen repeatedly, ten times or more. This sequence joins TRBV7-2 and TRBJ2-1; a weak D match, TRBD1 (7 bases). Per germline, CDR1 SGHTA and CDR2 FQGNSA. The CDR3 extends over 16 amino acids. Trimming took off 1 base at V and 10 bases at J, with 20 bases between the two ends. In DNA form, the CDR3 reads TGTGCCAGCAGCTTAGTGGGTGGGCGCCAGGGGGGCGAGCAGTTCTTC. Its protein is CASSLVGGRQGGEQFF.

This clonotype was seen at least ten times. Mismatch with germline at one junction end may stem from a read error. The CDR3 sequence: CASSLAAGANAGELFF. CDR3 sequence (DNA): TGCGCCAGCAGCTTGGCGGCGGGAGCGAACGCCGGGGAGCTGTTTTTT. J is TRBJ2-2 and V is TRBV5-1, with 7 bases fitting TRBD2. There are 16 residues in the CDR3. CDR1 is SGHRS and CDR2 is YFSETQ in the germline V gene. Combining the CDR3 with reference TRBV5-1 and TRBJ2-2 gives the whole variable domain KAGVTQTPRYLIKTRGQQVTLSCSPISGHRSVSWYQQTPGQGLQFLFEYFSETQRNKGNFPGRFSGRQFSNSRSEMNVSTLELGDSALYLCASSLAAGANAGELFFGEGSRLTVL.

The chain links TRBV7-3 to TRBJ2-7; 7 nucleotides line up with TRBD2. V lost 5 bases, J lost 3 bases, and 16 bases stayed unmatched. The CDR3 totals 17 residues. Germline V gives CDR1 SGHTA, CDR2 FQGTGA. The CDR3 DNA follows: TGTGCCAGCAGCCGAGACCCCCGGGACTACGGCAACTACGAGCAGTACTTC. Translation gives CASSRDPRDYGNYEQYF.

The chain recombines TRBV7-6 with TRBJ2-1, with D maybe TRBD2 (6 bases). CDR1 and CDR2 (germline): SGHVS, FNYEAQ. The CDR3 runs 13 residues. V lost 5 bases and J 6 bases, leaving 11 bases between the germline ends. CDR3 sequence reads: CASSRGTFNEQFF. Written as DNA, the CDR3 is TGTGCCAGCAGCCGTGGGACTTTCAATGAGCAGTTCTTC.

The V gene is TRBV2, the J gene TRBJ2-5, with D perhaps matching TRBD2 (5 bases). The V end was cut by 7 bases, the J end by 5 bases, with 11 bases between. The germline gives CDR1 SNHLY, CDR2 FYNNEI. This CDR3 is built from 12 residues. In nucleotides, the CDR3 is TGTGCCAGCACGGGGTTGAGGGAGACCCAGTACTTC. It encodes CASTGLRETQYF.

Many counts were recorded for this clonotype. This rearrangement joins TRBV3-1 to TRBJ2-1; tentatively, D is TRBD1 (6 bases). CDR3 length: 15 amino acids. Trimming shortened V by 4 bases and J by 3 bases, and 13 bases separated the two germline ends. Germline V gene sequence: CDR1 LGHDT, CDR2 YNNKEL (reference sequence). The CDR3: CASSPQGWYYNEQFF. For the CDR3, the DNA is TGTGCCAGCAGCCCCCAGGGGTGGTACTACAATGAGCAGTTCTTC.

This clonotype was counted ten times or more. The CDR3 region has the DNA TGTGCCATCCCGGCCGGGGAGGACGAGCAGTACTTC. Its protein is CAIPAGEDEQYF. V gene TRBV2 combines with J gene TRBJ2-7; weak D call: TRBD2 (6 bases). Germline CDR1 SNHLY, CDR2 FYNNEI. This CDR3 has 12 amino acids. V was trimmed by 10 bases and J by 5 bases, leaving 15 bases between them.

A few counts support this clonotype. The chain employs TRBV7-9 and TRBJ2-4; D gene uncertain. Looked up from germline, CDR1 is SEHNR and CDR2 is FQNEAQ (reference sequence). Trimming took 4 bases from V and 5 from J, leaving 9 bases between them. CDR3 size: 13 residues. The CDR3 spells CASSSRAQNIQYF. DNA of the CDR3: TGTGCCAGCAGCTCCCGGGCCCAAAACATTCAGTACTTC.

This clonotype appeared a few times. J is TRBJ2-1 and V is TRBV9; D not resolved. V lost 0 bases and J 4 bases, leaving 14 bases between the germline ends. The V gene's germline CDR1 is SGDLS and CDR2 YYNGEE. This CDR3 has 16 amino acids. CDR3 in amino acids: CASSVASSMGYNEQFF. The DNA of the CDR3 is TGTGCCAGCAGCGTAGCTTCATCCATGGGATACAATGAGCAGTTCTTC.

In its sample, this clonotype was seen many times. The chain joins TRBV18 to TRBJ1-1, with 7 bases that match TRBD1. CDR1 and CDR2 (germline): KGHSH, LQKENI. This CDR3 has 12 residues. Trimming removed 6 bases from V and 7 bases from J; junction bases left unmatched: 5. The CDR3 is CASSPTGVEAFF. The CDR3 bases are TGTGCCAGCTCCCCTACAGGGGTTGAAGCTTTCTTT.

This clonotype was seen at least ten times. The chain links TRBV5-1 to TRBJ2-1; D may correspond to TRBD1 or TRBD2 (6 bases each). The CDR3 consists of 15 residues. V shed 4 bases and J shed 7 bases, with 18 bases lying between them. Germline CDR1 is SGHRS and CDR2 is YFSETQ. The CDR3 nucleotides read TGCGCCAGCAGCCCGGGGGCTCTTAAGGGGAATGAGCAGTTCTTC. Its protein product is CASSPGALKGNEQFF.

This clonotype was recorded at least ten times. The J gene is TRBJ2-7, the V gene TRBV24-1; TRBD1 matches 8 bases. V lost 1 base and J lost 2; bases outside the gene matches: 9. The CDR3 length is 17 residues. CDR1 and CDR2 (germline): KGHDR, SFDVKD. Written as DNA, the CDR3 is TGTGCCACCAGTGATTTTGTTCGGCGGACAGGGACCTACGAGCAGTACTTC. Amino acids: CATSDFVRRTGTYEQYF.

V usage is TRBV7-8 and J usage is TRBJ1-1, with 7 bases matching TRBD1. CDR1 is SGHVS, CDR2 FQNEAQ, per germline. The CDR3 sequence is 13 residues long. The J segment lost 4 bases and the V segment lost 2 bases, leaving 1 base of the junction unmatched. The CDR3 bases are TGTGCCAGCAGCTTATCAGGGGGCACTGAAGCTTTCTTT. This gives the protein CASSLSGGTEAFF.

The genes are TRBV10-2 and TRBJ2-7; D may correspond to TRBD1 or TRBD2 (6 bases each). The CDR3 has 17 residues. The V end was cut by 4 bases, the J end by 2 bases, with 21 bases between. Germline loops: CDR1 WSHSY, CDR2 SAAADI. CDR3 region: CASSGRGGLAMAYEQYF. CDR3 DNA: TGCGCCAGCAGTGGCAGGGGTGGCCTAGCGATGGCCTACGAGCAGTACTTC.

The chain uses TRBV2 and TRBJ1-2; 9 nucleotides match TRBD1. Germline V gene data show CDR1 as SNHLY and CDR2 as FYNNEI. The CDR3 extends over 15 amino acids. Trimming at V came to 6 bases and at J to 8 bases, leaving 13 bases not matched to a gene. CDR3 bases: TGTGCCAGCAGCGTCCCGGGACAGGGATTGTCAGGCTACACCTTC. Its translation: CASSVPGQGLSGYTF.

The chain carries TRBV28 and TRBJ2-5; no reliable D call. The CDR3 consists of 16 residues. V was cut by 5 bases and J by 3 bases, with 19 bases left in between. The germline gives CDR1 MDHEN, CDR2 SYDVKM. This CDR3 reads CASSSWARENKETQYF. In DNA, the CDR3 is TGTGCCAGCAGTAGCTGGGCCCGAGAAAACAAAGAGACCCAGTACTTC.

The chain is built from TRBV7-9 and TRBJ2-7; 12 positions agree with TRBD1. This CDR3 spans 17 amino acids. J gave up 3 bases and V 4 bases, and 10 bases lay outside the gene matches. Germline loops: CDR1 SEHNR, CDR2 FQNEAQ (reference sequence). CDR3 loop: CASSSGQGAGKSYEQYF. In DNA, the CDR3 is TGTGCCAGCAGCTCGGGACAGGGGGCAGGAAAAAGCTACGAGCAGTACTTC.